This T cell receptor beta chain was documented in a study of cytomegalovirus exposure and HLA in healthy donors. The study's findings and limits: Accurate prediction of HLA-A and HLA-B alleles (for most subjects) was reportedly achieved from TCR beta sequences. Several of the most significant clusters appeared, in a later analysis, to be linked to common viral pathogens. High sensitivity and specificity were reportedly achieved when the classifier diagnosed cytomegalovirus status. It was reported in a later analysis that an Asian-associated ancestry cluster showed fewer N-insertions than the roughly 660-donor mean.

With 60 Vbeta and 13 Jbeta primers, the PCR was carried out. Data came from immunoSEQ multiplex PCR; TCRdb stores just in-frame clones and leaves some out. This sample's table has tens of thousands of clones. Regarding this clone: The target antigen is unknown.

This CDR3 has 15 amino acids. V dropped 1 base and J dropped 3; count of bases not matched to a gene: 5. Germline CDR1 and CDR2: PRHDT and FYEKMQ (reference sequence). The gene calls are TRBV13 and TRBJ1-1, with TRBD1 identical over 7 bases. This TCR was sampled from a man between 35 and 55 years old in good health and CMV-seronegative. The specimen was PBMCs. The CDR3 nucleotides are TGTGCCAGCAGCTTAGAGGCAGGGGGGCACACTGAAGCTTTCTTT. Translated, it gives CASSLEAGGHTEAFF.